What follows are 32 T cell receptor beta chains derived from one specimen sequenced in a study of blood T cell repertoires in COVID-19. The repertoire was sequenced with immunoSEQ multiplex PCR; TCRdb's copy has only in-frame clones and lacks some. The data hold about 280,000 clones, with 80% to 90% observed a single time. Sequencing was performed on peripheral blood. The receptors were sampled from a woman aged 70-85 years with acute or convalescent COVID-19.

This chain's CDR3 is CASRFSRNPYYGYTF. As DNA, the CDR3 is TGTGCAAGTCGCTTTAGTAGAAACCCCTACTATGGCTACACCTTC. The gene calls are TRBV12-2 and TRBJ1-2. TRBV12-2 represents a pseudogene. This CDR3 contains 15 residues.

This chain connects TRBV3-1 (or the pseudogene TRBV3-2) to TRBJ1-2; maybe TRBD1 (6 bases). This CDR3 is built from 15 residues. Germline assignment: CDR1 LGHDT and CDR2 YNNKEL (reference sequence). V lost 3 bases and J 5 bases, leaving 16 bases between the germline ends. CDR3 sequence reads: CASSQRTVPLYGYTF. CDR3 nucleotides: TGTGCCAGCAGCCAGAGGACAGTCCCCCTTTATGGCTACACCTTC.

This chain joins TRBV5-4 and TRBJ1-1; D not resolved. Trimming pared 0 bases from V and 6 bases from J, leaving 12 bases between. This CDR3 comprises 14 residues. From germline, CDR1 is SGHNT and CDR2 YYREEE (reference sequence). The CDR3 DNA is TGTGCCAGCAGCTTGGGTGGAGGTGCCGCTGAAGCTTTCTTT. Its translation is CASSLGGGAAEAFF.

This clone was seen a handful of times. J is TRBJ1-4 and V is TRBV18; perhaps TRBD1 as D (6 bases). The CDR3 sequence is 13 residues long. V lost 6 bases, J lost 5 bases, and 10 bases lay in between. Germline-derived CDR1 and CDR2 are KGHSH and LQKENI. As DNA, the CDR3 is TGTGCCAGCTCTCTCGGACAGAATGAAAAACTGTTTTTT. Residues: CASSLGQNEKLFF.

The J gene is TRBJ1-3, the V gene TRBV6-6; D is unclear. V lost 6 bases to trimming and J lost 0 bases, with 12 bases between them. This CDR3 comprises 15 residues. The germline CDR1 and CDR2 sequences are MNHNY and SVGAGI (reference sequence). This CDR3 is CASSYGLASGNTIYF. CDR3 DNA: TGTGCCAGCAGCTACGGACTGGCCTCTGGAAACACCATATATTTT.

This chain links TRBV9 with TRBJ2-1; 11 bases align to TRBD2. The CDR3 loop spans 16 amino acids. V dropped 3 bases and J dropped 7; count of bases not matched to a gene: 9. Germline CDR1 and CDR2: SGDLS and YYNGEE. In DNA, the CDR3 is TGTGCCAGCAGCGAACAACCTAGCGGGGGGCTGAATGAGCAGTTCTTC. Protein: CASSEQPSGGLNEQFF.

This clone was counted once. This CDR3 reads CASSARSSDRERNEQFF. The CDR3 DNA is TGCGCCAGCAGCGCCCGCTCTAGTGACAGGGAACGCAATGAGCAGTTCTTC. The V and J genes are TRBV5-1 and TRBJ2-1; 7 bases align to TRBD1. CDR1 is SGHRS, CDR2 YFSETQ, per germline. There are 17 residues in the CDR3. V was pared by 4 bases and J by 6 bases, with 16 bases of the junction left unmatched.

This chain connects TRBV6-5 to TRBJ1-1; D gene ambiguous. CDR1 and CDR2 from the germline V gene are MNHEY and SVGAGI. With 6 bases removed from V and 10 bases from J, the gap between germline ends came to 15 bases. The CDR3 spans 12 residues. CDR3 in amino acids: CASSPSQVRAFF. The DNA for the CDR3 is TGTGCCAGCAGCCCGTCTCAGGTACGAGCTTTCTTT.

This clone was picked up a small number of times. J is TRBJ1-1 and V is TRBV6-5; tentative D call: TRBD1 (5 bases). The CDR3 extends over 15 amino acids. Germline CDR1 is MNHEY and CDR2 is SVGAGI. Trimming shortened V by 2 bases and J by 4 bases, and 14 bases separated the two germline ends. DNA of the CDR3: TGTGCCAGCAGTTACCGGCCCAGGGTGGGCACTGAAGCTTTCTTT. Amino acids: CASSYRPRVGTEAFF.

The chain uses TRBV3-1 (or the pseudogene TRBV3-2) and TRBJ1-6; TRBD1 aligns across 8 bases. CDR1 is LGHDT and CDR2 is YNNKEL in the germline V gene (reference sequence). V was pared by 0 bases and J by 11 bases, with 12 bases of the junction left unmatched. The CDR3 is 17 residues long. In DNA, the CDR3 is TGTGCCAGCAGCCAAGATCCCCCTGGACAGGGCCGCCCACCCCTCCACTTT. Translation: CASSQDPPGQGRPPLHF.

This sequence joins TRBV18 and TRBJ2-7, with D perhaps matching TRBD1 (6 bases). The CDR3 consists of 14 residues. V shed 6 bases and J shed 3 bases, with 15 bases lying between them. The germline V gene encodes CDR1 KGHSH and CDR2 LQKENI. CDR3 nucleotide sequence: TGTGCCAGCTCGCCCCAGGGGCTCCACTACGAGCAGTACTTC. It specifies CASSPQGLHYEQYF. Full variable domain (missing parts from reference TRBV18 and TRBJ2-7): NAGVMQNPRHLVRRRGQEARLRCSPMKGHSHVYWYRQLPEEGLKFMVYLQKENIIDESGMPKERFSAEFPKEGPSILRIQQVVRGDSAAYFCASSPQGLHYEQYFGPGTRLTVT.

In nucleotides, the CDR3 is TGTGCCAGCAGTTCCTACAGGGGCCCTAGTCCGAAAAAACTGTTTTTT. Protein product: CASSSYRGPSPKKLFF. The rearrangement joins TRBV28 to TRBJ1-4; 7 bases fit TRBD1. Germline V gene sequence: CDR1 MDHEN, CDR2 SYDVKM. Germline trimming cut 4 bases from V and 9 bases from J; bases unmatched to any gene: 14. The CDR3 sequence is 16 residues long.

The chain is built from TRBV5-1 and TRBJ1-3; maybe TRBD1 (5 bases). The CDR3 has 15 residues. V lost 4 bases and J lost 0, with 11 bases in between. Per germline, CDR1 SGHRS and CDR2 YFSETQ. The CDR3: CASSPPTVSGNTIYF. The CDR3 nucleotides read TGCGCCAGCAGCCCACCGACAGTCTCTGGAAACACCATATATTTT. Full variable domain (missing parts from reference TRBV5-1 and TRBJ1-3): KAGVTQTPRYLIKTRGQQVTLSCSPISGHRSVSWYQQTPGQGLQFLFEYFSETQRNKGNFPGRFSGRQFSNSRSEMNVSTLELGDSALYLCASSPPTVSGNTIYFGEGSWLTVV.

The rearrangement joins TRBV11-2 to TRBJ2-1, with 10 bases lining up with TRBD2. The germline V gene has CDR1 SGHAT and CDR2 FQNNGV. This CDR3 has 15 residues. The junction had 8 bases not matched to a gene; V was cut back by 3 bases and J by 9 bases. The CDR3 is CASSFTSGGAGEQFF. The CDR3 DNA reads TGTGCCAGCAGCTTCACAAGCGGGGGGGCCGGTGAGCAGTTCTTC.

In DNA, the CDR3 is TGTGCCAGCAGTTCTTTTCAGGCTGAAGCTTTCTTT. It codes for CASSSFQAEAFF. The chain links TRBV6-6 to TRBJ1-1, with D hard to call. V lost 4 bases to trimming and J lost 6 bases, with 9 bases between them. Germline values: CDR1 MNHNY, CDR2 SVGAGI (reference sequence). The CDR3 length is 12 residues.

This chain uses TRBV4-1 with TRBJ1-2; D is unresolved. Looked up from germline, CDR1 is MGHRA and CDR2 is YSYEKL. This CDR3 is built from 14 residues. Trimming cost V 0 bases and J 3 bases, with 8 bases left between them. The CDR3 protein is CASSQDRQYYGYTF. The CDR3 DNA sequence: TGCGCCAGCAGCCAAGACAGGCAATACTATGGCTACACCTTC.

CDR3 bases: TGTGCCAGCAGCTACGACAGGGTGGGTGGCTACACCTTC. Protein: CASSYDRVGGYTF. This chain links TRBV5-5 with TRBJ1-2, with TRBD1 matching over 7 bases. Trimming removed 3 bases from V and 7 bases from J; junction bases left unmatched: 6. The CDR3 sequence is 13 residues long. Germline CDR1 SGHKS, CDR2 YYEKEE (reference sequence).

This clone came up a few times. The genes are TRBV7-9 and TRBJ2-7; 12 bases agree with TRBD1. Trimming removed 5 bases from V and 4 bases from J; junction bases left unmatched: 9. Per germline, CDR1 SEHNR and CDR2 FQNEAQ (reference sequence). This CDR3 has 16 amino acids. The CDR3 loop is CASSVPGQGARYEQYF. The DNA of the CDR3 is TGTGCCAGCAGCGTTCCGGGACAGGGGGCGAGGTACGAGCAGTACTTC. Full variable domain (outside the CDR3, taken from reference TRBV7-9 and TRBJ2-7): DTGVSQNPRHKITKRGQNVTFRCDPISEHNRLYWYRQTLGQGPEFLTYFQNEAQLEKSRLLSDRFSAERPKGSFSTLEIQRTEQGDSAMYLCASSVPGQGARYEQYFGPGTRLTVT.

This clone was recorded once. The rearrangement joins TRBV19 to TRBJ1-6; D uncertain. Germline V gives CDR1 LNHDA, CDR2 SQIVND (reference sequence). The CDR3 is 14 residues long. V lost 3 bases, J lost 11 bases, and 14 bases lay in between. The chain's CDR3 is CASSIHPNGPPLHF. DNA for the CDR3: TGTGCCAGTAGTATTCACCCTAATGGTCCACCCCTCCACTTT. Full variable domain (rest looked up from reference TRBV19 and TRBJ1-6): DGGITQSPKYLFRKEGQNVTLSCEQNLNHDAMYWYRQDPGQGLRLIYYSQIVNDFQKGDIAEGYSVSREKKESFPLTVTSAQKNPTAFYLCASSIHPNGPPLHFGNGTRLTVT.

The chain is built from TRBV3-1 (or the pseudogene TRBV3-2) and TRBJ2-7; 9 bases are shared with TRBD1. J lost 6 bases, V lost 3 bases, and 6 bases had no gene match. In germline, CDR1 is LGHDT, CDR2 YNNKEL (reference sequence). The CDR3 consists of 14 residues. CDR3 sequence (DNA): TGTGCCAGCAGCCAGGGACAGGGACTTGGCGAGCAGTACTTC. Amino acids: CASSQGQGLGEQYF.

This clone has more than one count but fewer than ten. The rearrangement uses TRBV5-6 and TRBJ2-5; 9 nucleotides line up with TRBD1. Losses at the gene ends were 0 bases for V and 1 base for J; bases not matched to a gene: 7. The CDR3 contains 17 residues. Germline CDR1 is SGHDT and CDR2 is YYEEEE. This CDR3 reads CASSLGSGTGLQETQYF. The CDR3, as DNA: TGTGCCAGCAGCTTGGGTTCCGGGACAGGGCTCCAAGAGACCCAGTACTTC.

As DNA, the CDR3 is TGTGCCAGCAGCCGCCAGACCGGGTATAGCAATCAGCCCCAGCATTTT. This translates into CASSRQTGYSNQPQHF. The chain has TRBV2 and TRBJ1-5; no definite D call. The CDR3 covers 16 residues. Germline values: CDR1 SNHLY, CDR2 FYNNEI. Deletions cut 6 bases from V and 0 bases from J, with 15 bases between.

J is TRBJ2-5 and V is TRBV5-4; D might be TRBD1 (5 bases). Trimming took off 2 bases at V and 5 bases at J, with 10 bases between the two ends. Germline V CDR1 and CDR2: SGHNT, YYREEE (reference sequence). The CDR3 has 13 residues. The CDR3 DNA reads TGTGCCAGCAGCTTCGATAACAGGGAGACCCAGTACTTC. The encoded protein is CASSFDNRETQYF.

This chain joins TRBV2 and TRBJ1-2; perhaps TRBD1 as D (5 bases). Deletions cut 6 bases from V and 3 bases from J, with 11 bases between. Germline CDR1 and CDR2: SNHLY and FYNNEI. CDR3 length equals 13 residues. CDR3 nucleotides: TGTGCCAGCAGCCACACAGGTGACTATGGCTACACCTTC. Its translation: CASSHTGDYGYTF.

J is TRBJ1-2 and V is TRBV7-9, with D possibly being TRBD1 (5 bases). Germline values: CDR1 SEHNR, CDR2 FQNEAQ (reference sequence). V lost 8 bases, J lost 5 bases, and 18 bases lay in between. CDR3 length: 14 amino acids. The CDR3 nucleotides are TGTGCCAGCGGTCTAGGGGAATTGCATTATGGCTACACCTTC. Amino acid sequence: CASGLGELHYGYTF. Supplemented by reference TRBV7-9 and TRBJ1-2, the full variable domain reads DTGVSQNPRHKITKRGQNVTFRCDPISEHNRLYWYRQTLGQGPEFLTYFQNEAQLEKSRLLSDRFSAERPKGSFSTLEIQRTEQGDSAMYLCASGLGELHYGYTFGSGTRLTVV.

This rearrangement joins TRBV9 to TRBJ1-1, with D unresolved. Per the germline V gene, CDR1 is SGDLS and CDR2 is YYNGEE. The V and J ends lost 5 bases and 1 base respectively, with 12 bases between them. The CDR3 runs 14 residues. CDR3 in amino acids: CASSRGLSNTEAFF. The CDR3 DNA follows: TGTGCCAGCAGTCGTGGACTGTCGAACACTGAAGCTTTCTTT. The entire variable domain, with the rest obtained from reference TRBV9 and TRBJ1-1, is as follows: DSGVTQTPKHLITATGQRVTLRCSPRSGDLSVYWYQQSLDQGLQFLIQYYNGEERAKGNILERFSAQQFPDLHSELNLSSLELGDSALYFCASSRGLSNTEAFFGQGTRLTVV.

The chain employs TRBV10-3 and TRBJ1-3; 11 bases fit TRBD1. V lost 6 bases and J lost 3; bases outside the gene matches: 4. The CDR3 contains 15 residues. Germline assignment: CDR1 ENHRY and CDR2 SYGVKD. Here the CDR3 reads CAISLGTGGGNTIYF. The CDR3 bases are TGTGCCATCAGCCTCGGGACAGGGGGTGGAAACACCATATATTTT.

CDR3 loop: CASSLGGGSNTGELFF. The CDR3 bases are TGCGCCAGCAGCCTCGGCGGGGGGTCGAACACCGGGGAGCTGTTTTTT. J is TRBJ2-2 and V is TRBV10-2; 8 bases are a match to TRBD2. The trim removed 6 bases at V and 0 bases at J, leaving 6 bases unmatched. Looked up from germline, CDR1 is WSHSY and CDR2 is SAAADI. The CDR3 length is 16 residues.

The V call is TRBV30, the J call TRBJ1-1, with a weak D call TRBD1 (5 bases). Germline CDR1 is GTSNPN and CDR2 is SVGIG (reference sequence). V was trimmed by 2 bases and J by 4 bases, leaving 11 bases between them. The CDR3 is made up of 13 amino acids. The CDR3 loop reads CAWSQGWGTEAFF. The CDR3 DNA is TGTGCCTGGAGTCAGGGATGGGGCACTGAAGCTTTCTTT.

The chain uses TRBV19 and TRBJ1-2; D gene unclear. This CDR3 contains 15 residues. The V gene's germline CDR1 is LNHDA and CDR2 SQIVND (reference sequence). V lost 3 bases and J 0 bases, leaving 11 bases between the germline ends. The CDR3 loop is CASSIPVQANYGYTF. The CDR3 nucleotides are TGTGCCAGTAGTATCCCCGTCCAGGCTAACTATGGCTACACCTTC.

V usage is TRBV21-1 and J usage is TRBJ2-7; the D call TRBD2 from the table was never checked on the DNA. TRBV21-1 is recorded as a pseudogene. This CDR3 region has 9 residues. CDR3 bases: TGTGCCAGCCTTTCCGAGCAGTACTTC. Encoded protein: CASLSEQYF.

The chain combines TRBV27 with TRBJ2-1; D might be TRBD2 (7 bases). The V gene's germline CDR1 is MNHEY and CDR2 SMNVEV (reference sequence). The CDR3 runs 18 residues. Trimming took off 3 bases at V and 2 bases at J, with 20 bases between the two ends. DNA of the CDR3: TGTGCCAGCAGTTTGGGGGCTGGCGGGGGAGGAACCTACAATGAGCAGTTCTTC. This gives the protein CASSLGAGGGGTYNEQFF.